Shown below are 24 T cell receptor beta chains from a single sample sequenced in a study of molecular identifiers for immune sequencing clone quantification. Each CDR3 protein is one row after TCRdb ran MiXCR on the PCR reads. The sample lists about 320,000 distinct CDR3 sequences; roughly a fifth were seen once. Sequencing was carried out using naive CD8+ T cells from blood, with Jurkat cell RNA spiked in. Subset: FACS-sorted CD8+CD4-CCR7+CD45RA+ naive T cells. The receptors derive from a human donor in good health. Some libraries in this study had Jurkat cell RNA spiked in.

A few counts support this clonotype. This chain uses TRBV27 with TRBJ2-3, with D hard to call. Deletions cut 0 bases from V and 1 base from J, with 8 bases between. The CDR3 runs 15 residues. The germline V gene has CDR1 MNHEY and CDR2 SMNVEV (reference sequence). The CDR3 bases are TGTGCCAGCAGTTTATCTCCGACGGGCACAGATACGCAGTATTTT. Amino acids: CASSLSPTGTDTQYF.

This clonotype appeared a single time. Because the CDR3 is missing its conserved closing phenylalanine or tryptophan, this is likely a read error. The chain joins TRBV7-2 to TRBJ2-1, with a weak D call TRBD2 (7 bases). The ends were cut back, 0 bases at V and 3 bases at J, with 18 bases in the middle. Germline V gives CDR1 SGHTA, CDR2 FQGNSA. The CDR3 is 18 residues long. CDR3 loop: CASSLAGGGRSFYNEQFL. CDR3 nucleotides: TGTGCCAGCAGCTTAGCGGGAGGGGGAAGGAGCTTCTACAATGAGCAGTTCCTC.

The sample holds many counts of this clonotype. The chain uses TRBV6-2 or TRBV6-3 and TRBJ1-1; D remains unclear. Trimming removed 5 bases at V and 0 bases at J, with 10 bases between. CDR1 and CDR2 (germline): MNHEY, SVGEGT. CDR3 length: 14 amino acids. Here the CDR3 reads CASSKIDLNTEAFF. The CDR3 nucleotides are TGTGCCAGCAGTAAGATCGACCTGAACACTGAAGCTTTCTTT.

The chain joins TRBV2 to TRBJ2-7; TRBD1 agrees at 7 bases. This CDR3 region has 15 residues. Germline V gene lookup returns CDR1 SNHLY and CDR2 FYNNEI. V trimming: 6 bases; J trimming: 3 bases; junction bases outside the gene matches: 11. The CDR3 sequence: CASRVPDDRDYEQYF. The CDR3 DNA reads TGTGCCAGCAGGGTACCCGACGACAGGGACTACGAGCAGTACTTC.

This clonotype has at least ten counts. The genes are TRBV7-9 and TRBJ2-3, with 8 bases lining up with TRBD1. Germline lookup yields CDR1 SEHNR and CDR2 FQNEAQ (reference sequence). V gave up 5 bases and J gave up 0 bases; unmatched junction bases: 4. The CDR3 has 15 residues. The chain's CDR3 is CASSIDRGSTDTQYF. The CDR3 nucleotides read TGTGCCAGCAGCATAGACAGGGGAAGCACAGATACGCAGTATTTT.

This clonotype has at least ten counts. CDR3 bases: TGTGCCAGCAGCGTTAGCGGGAGGACCTACGAGCAGTACTTC. Translating gives CASSVSGRTYEQYF. The genes are TRBV7-9 and TRBJ2-7; the match to TRBD2 covers 10 bases. CDR1 is SEHNR, CDR2 FQNEAQ, per germline (reference sequence). CDR3 length equals 14 residues. Unmatched junction bases numbered 3, after V lost 5 bases and J lost 2 bases.

This clonotype was recorded at least ten times. This chain's CDR3 is CASSGTLQETQYF. The CDR3 DNA sequence: TGTGCCAGCAGTGGTACCCTCCAAGAGACCCAGTACTTC. The gene calls are TRBV28 and TRBJ2-5; D uncertain. CDR1 is MDHEN, CDR2 SYDVKM, per germline. V was shortened by 5 bases and J by 1 base, with 8 bases between the two germline ends. There are 13 residues in the CDR3.

In its sample, this clonotype was seen many times. V gene TRBV5-1 combines with J gene TRBJ2-4; D is uncertain. The CDR3 loop spans 14 amino acids. Germline CDR1 and CDR2: SGHRS and YFSETQ. Trimming removed 5 bases at V and 1 base at J, with 10 bases between. CDR3 in DNA: TGCGCCAGCAGGGATGGTTTGGCCAAAAACATTCAGTACTTC. Amino acids: CASRDGLAKNIQYF.

This clonotype was picked up many times. The chain has TRBV28 and TRBJ1-6; D gene ambiguous. Trimming took off 6 bases at V and 5 bases at J, with 11 bases between the two ends. Germline V gene lookup returns CDR1 MDHEN and CDR2 SYDVKM. The CDR3 sequence is 14 residues long. CDR3 DNA: TGTGCCAGCAGCCCCCTTCGGGATAATTCACCCCTCCACTTT. Protein product: CASSPLRDNSPLHF.

This clonotype was observed at least ten times. The chain joins TRBV29-1 to TRBJ2-5, with 10 bases aligning to TRBD1. CDR3 length: 13 amino acids. The ends lost 7 bases at V and 4 bases at J; junction bases unmatched: 6. CDR1 is SQVTM, CDR2 ANQGSEA, per germline. The CDR3 loop is CSGTGGMRETQYF. CDR3 bases: TGCAGCGGGACAGGGGGAATGAGAGAGACCCAGTACTTC. Full variable domain (remainder filled in from reference TRBV29-1 and TRBJ2-5): SAVISQKPSRDICQRGTSLTIQCQVDSQVTMMFWYRQQPGQSLTLIATANQGSEATYESGFVIDKFPISRPNLTFSTLTVSNMSPEDSSIYLCSGTGGMRETQYFGPGTRLLVL.

This clonotype appeared many times. The rearrangement joins TRBV7-2 to TRBJ1-1, with a weak D call TRBD1 (6 bases). CDR3 length equals 16 residues. The V gene lost 1 base and the J gene lost 3 bases, with 15 bases spanning the gap. The V gene's germline CDR1 is SGHTA and CDR2 FQGNSA. CDR3 coding DNA: TGTGCCAGCAGCTTAGGTCAGGGGCTAATGGACACTGAAGCTTTCTTT. Translating it yields CASSLGQGLMDTEAFF.

The table lists this clonotype with a few counts. The chain has TRBV7-9 and TRBJ2-1, with TRBD2 matching 8 bases. CDR3 length: 15 residues. Trimming removed 4 bases from V and 9 bases from J; junction bases left unmatched: 11. Germline CDR1 SEHNR, CDR2 FQNEAQ (reference sequence). CDR3 sequence (DNA): TGTGCCAGCAGCTCCGCGGGGGGCCCCCCGGGTGAGCAGTTCTTC. This codes for CASSSAGGPPGEQFF.

A few counts support this clonotype. The genes are TRBV6-2 or TRBV6-3 and TRBJ2-5; D is possibly TRBD1 (5 bases). The germline V gene encodes CDR1 MNHEY and CDR2 SVGEGT. This CDR3 comprises 14 residues. Between the trimmed V and J ends, which lost 6 bases and 5 bases, there was a span of 16 bases. The CDR3 bases are TGTGCCAGCAGGGTTGCTCCCAGGGTTGAGACCCAGTACTTC. The encoded protein is CASRVAPRVETQYF.

This clonotype was counted at least ten times. The chain carries TRBV4-1 and TRBJ1-1; weak D call: TRBD1 (5 bases). Trimming left V 3 bases short and J 2 bases short, with 10 bases between. Germline V lookup: CDR1 MGHRA, CDR2 YSYEKL. There are 14 residues in the CDR3. CDR3 amino acids: CASSHYQGNTEAFF. The CDR3 DNA is TGCGCCAGCAGCCACTATCAGGGTAACACTGAAGCTTTCTTT.

This clonotype was seen at least ten times. This chain links TRBV7-2 with TRBJ1-4; weak D call: TRBD1 (5 bases). The CDR3 spans 16 residues. The V gene lost 5 bases and the J gene lost 8 bases, with 21 bases spanning the gap. Per the germline V gene, CDR1 is SGHTA and CDR2 is FQGNSA. CDR3 region: CASSPALGLGQEKLFF. In DNA form, the CDR3 reads TGTGCCAGCAGCCCAGCGCTTGGGCTGGGGCAGGAAAAACTGTTTTTT.

A word on this clonotype: Just one base apart from a much larger clone, this may be a read error. The V call is TRBV5-4, the J call TRBJ1-5; D possibly corresponds to TRBD1 (5 bases). V dropped 5 bases and J dropped 4 bases, with 16 bases sitting between them. The germline V gene has CDR1 SGHNT and CDR2 YYREEE (reference sequence). There are 15 residues in the CDR3. In DNA, the CDR3 is TGTGCCAGCAGGGCTTGGGCCGAGGGGAATCAGCCCCAGCATTTT. Its protein product is CASRAWAEGNQPQHF.

In its sample, this clonotype was seen a few times. The chain combines TRBV3-1 with TRBJ2-3; D possibly uses TRBD1 or TRBD2 (5 bases each). The CDR3 covers 12 residues. V lost 4 bases and J 10 bases, leaving 12 bases between the germline ends. CDR1 is LGHDT and CDR2 is YNNKEL in the germline V gene (reference sequence). The CDR3 loop reads CASSPGSEPQYF. The CDR3 DNA reads TGTGCCAGCAGCCCAGGGAGCGAACCGCAGTATTTT.

This clonotype was seen at least ten times. The chain recombines TRBV30 with TRBJ2-2, with 7 bases that match TRBD1. CDR3 length: 17 residues. V lost 3 bases to trimming and J lost 1 base; unmatched junction nucleotides: 11. Germline CDR1 and CDR2: GTSNPN and SVGIG (reference sequence). CDR3 DNA sequence: TGTGCCTGGAGATTCCTGCCCGGGACAGTGAACACCGGGGAGCTGTTTTTT. This sequence encodes CAWRFLPGTVNTGELFF.

This clonotype showed up many times. V usage is TRBV12-3 or TRBV12-4 and J usage is TRBJ2-3; 10 bases align to TRBD2. The ends lost 5 bases at V and 5 bases at J; junction bases unmatched: 4. The CDR3 spans 14 residues. CDR3 sequence reads: CASSSGGAKDTQYF. CDR3 DNA sequence: TGTGCCAGCAGTAGCGGGGGGGCCAAAGATACGCAGTATTTT.

This clonotype showed up many times. CDR3 loop: CASTASDSHTPNQPQHF. CDR3 nucleotides: TGTGCCAGCACCGCTTCAGACAGCCACACACCCAATCAGCCCCAGCATTTT. The V call is TRBV7-9, the J call TRBJ1-5; perhaps TRBD1 as D (5 bases). Trimming cost V 7 bases and J 3 bases, with 22 bases left between them. CDR3 length: 17 residues. CDR1 and CDR2 from the germline V gene are SEHNR and FQNEAQ (reference sequence).

The chain employs TRBV7-9 and TRBJ2-1; D unclear. CDR3 size: 13 residues. Germline V gene sequence: CDR1 SEHNR, CDR2 FQNEAQ (reference sequence). V gave up 2 bases and J gave up 4 bases, with 6 bases separating them. Here the CDR3 reads CASSLIGYNEQFF. CDR3 DNA: TGTGCCAGCAGCTTAATCGGGTACAATGAGCAGTTCTTC.

This clonotype was counted only a few times. This rearrangement joins TRBV5-4 to TRBJ2-5; D gene unclear. The CDR3 is 12 residues long. The V gene's germline CDR1 is SGHNT and CDR2 YYREEE (reference sequence). V lost 4 bases and J 6 bases, leaving 10 bases between the germline ends. CDR3 nucleotides: TGTGCCAGCAGCAATGAGGCGCAGACCCAGTACTTC. This translates into CASSNEAQTQYF.

The chain recombines TRBV4-1 with TRBJ1-4; no clear D gene. V dropped 1 base and J dropped 4 bases, with 10 bases sitting between them. Germline loops: CDR1 MGHRA, CDR2 YSYEKL. The CDR3 is 15 residues long. The CDR3 nucleotides are TGCGCCAGCAGCCAAGTGGAAAGTCTTAATGAAAAACTGTTTTTT. It translates to CASSQVESLNEKLFF.

Concerning this clonotype itself: Being one base from a much bigger clone, this may be a read error. This rearrangement joins TRBV5-4 to TRBJ2-6; the D gene is possibly TRBD1 (9 bases). Germline values: CDR1 SGHNT, CDR2 YYREEE (reference sequence). V lost 3 bases and J 5 bases, leaving 21 bases between the germline ends. The CDR3 runs 18 residues. CDR3 residues: CASSSGGTGSTRANVLTF. The CDR3 DNA sequence: TGTGCCAGCAGCTCGGGGGGGACAGGGTCCACCCGGGCCAACGTCCTGACTTTC.